Shown below are 28 T cell receptor beta chains from a single sample sequenced in a study of beta chain features in type 1 diabetes. TCRB transcripts that were expressed got sequenced, as all of the isolated RNA had been reverse transcribed. TCRdb's copy holds only in-frame clones and misses some; the assay was immunoSEQ multiplex PCR. The profile shows under 150,000 clones, 6.9% of them singletons. The sequenced sample was central memory CD4+ T cells from blood. Receptor source: a woman younger than 45 in good health.

This clone was observed many times. The chain employs TRBV29-1 and TRBJ2-1; D might be TRBD2 (7 bases). The CDR3 spans 13 residues. The V gene lost 4 bases and the J gene lost 7 bases, with 14 bases spanning the gap. CDR1 is SQVTM and CDR2 is ANQGSEA in the germline V gene. Written as DNA, the CDR3 is TGCAGCGTTGGTGGCGGGGGCTTGAATGAGCAGTTCTTC. Protein sequence: CSVGGGGLNEQFF.

This clone has just a few counts. The chain carries TRBV6-5 and TRBJ1-2; a possible D gene is TRBD1 (6 bases). In germline, CDR1 is MNHEY, CDR2 SVGAGI. This CDR3 has 13 amino acids. Trimming took 9 bases from V and 0 from J, leaving 11 bases between them. CDR3 in amino acids: CASYRDSNYGYTF. The CDR3 DNA reads as TGTGCCAGTTACAGGGATTCTAACTATGGCTACACCTTC.

Only a few counts were recorded for this clone. The chain joins TRBV5-1 to TRBJ1-1; possibly TRBD1 for D (5 bases). The germline V gene encodes CDR1 SGHRS and CDR2 YFSETQ. This CDR3 contains 15 residues. Deletions cut 1 base from V and 3 bases from J, with 13 bases between. CDR3 in DNA: TGCGCCAGCAGCTTGACGCCAAGCAGGGACACTGAAGCTTTCTTT. Its protein product is CASSLTPSRDTEAFF. The full variable domain, completed using reference TRBV5-1 and TRBJ1-1, is KAGVTQTPRYLIKTRGQQVTLSCSPISGHRSVSWYQQTPGQGLQFLFEYFSETQRNKGNFPGRFSGRQFSNSRSEMNVSTLELGDSALYLCASSLTPSRDTEAFFGQGTRLTVV.

In its sample, this clone was seen a few times. This sequence joins TRBV19 and TRBJ2-3, with 9 positions matching TRBD1. Unmatched junction bases numbered 15, after V lost 10 bases and J lost 7 bases. This CDR3 region has 15 residues. CDR1 and CDR2 (germline): LNHDA, SQIVND (reference sequence). As DNA, the CDR3 is TGTGCCACCCCCTGGGGACAGGGATTTTGGAATACGCAGTATTTT. Protein product: CATPWGQGFWNTQYF. The full variable domain, rest sourced from reference TRBV19 and TRBJ2-3, is DGGITQSPKYLFRKEGQNVTLSCEQNLNHDAMYWYRQDPGQGLRLIYYSQIVNDFQKGDIAEGYSVSREKKESFPLTVTSAQKNPTAFYLCATPWGQGFWNTQYFGPGTRLTVL.

In this sample, this clone turned up a few times. The chain employs TRBV6-6 and TRBJ2-3; D call uncertain. Trimming shortened V by 4 bases and J by 2 bases, and 4 bases separated the two germline ends. This CDR3 region has 12 residues. Germline V gene data show CDR1 as MNHNY and CDR2 as SVGAGI (reference sequence). The CDR3 DNA is TGTGCCAGCAGTTCAATCACAGATACGCAGTATTTT. It is translated as CASSSITDTQYF.

This clone was counted only a few times. The V and J genes are TRBV7-8 and TRBJ2-1; 7 bases match TRBD1. This CDR3 is built from 17 residues. With V trimmed by 1 base and J by 4 bases, 10 bases remained unmatched. Germline V gene sequence: CDR1 SGHVS, CDR2 FQNEAQ. Here the CDR3 reads CASSLGAGTELYNEQFF. The CDR3 DNA reads as TGTGCCAGCAGCTTAGGGGCCGGGACAGAACTATACAATGAGCAGTTCTTC.

This clone was seen more than once but under ten times. The rearrangement uses TRBV19 and TRBJ2-4; D remains ambiguous. V was pared by 6 bases and J by 8 bases, with 20 bases between. Germline V gene data show CDR1 as LNHDA and CDR2 as SQIVND (reference sequence). This CDR3 contains 15 residues. The CDR3 sequence: CASSQALESSDIQYF. The DNA for the CDR3 is TGTGCCAGTAGCCAAGCCCTCGAATCGTCGGACATTCAGTACTTC.

This clone turned up a few times. The chain links TRBV2 to TRBJ2-4; 9 nucleotides line up with TRBD1. V shed 1 base and J 0 bases; nucleotides not matched to a gene: 1. CDR3 length: 16 amino acids. Germline assignment: CDR1 SNHLY and CDR2 FYNNEI. This CDR3 reads CASSEDRGPAKNIQYF. Written as DNA, the CDR3 is TGTGCCAGCAGTGAAGACAGGGGGCCAGCCAAAAACATTCAGTACTTC.

This clone occurred many times. The chain employs TRBV7-2 and TRBJ2-7; TRBD2 agrees at 7 bases. The V gene end was trimmed by 5 bases and the J gene end by 2 bases; junction bases not matched to a gene: 3. Germline lookup yields CDR1 SGHTA and CDR2 FQGNSA. This CDR3 spans 13 amino acids. CDR3 in amino acids: CASSLTSAYEQYF. The DNA of the CDR3 is TGTGCCAGCAGCCTAACTAGCGCCTACGAGCAGTACTTC.

This clone was recorded a few times. This chain uses TRBV20-1 with TRBJ1-2, with TRBD1 as a possible D gene (5 bases). This CDR3 contains 10 residues. Germline CDR1 DFQATT, CDR2 SNEGSKA (reference sequence). The CDR3 nucleotides read TGCCTGGGGGAGGGAAGTAGCTACACCTTC. As protein: CLGEGSSYTF.

This clone was recorded a few times. The chain uses TRBV19 and TRBJ2-2, with 9 bases lining up with TRBD1. Trimming took 5 bases from V and 6 from J; bases not matched to a gene: 13. Germline CDR1 LNHDA, CDR2 SQIVND (reference sequence). This CDR3 contains 17 residues. The CDR3 loop reads CASSLRGQGVIAGELFF. The CDR3 DNA is TGTGCCAGTAGTTTGAGGGGACAGGGAGTCATCGCCGGGGAGCTGTTTTTT.

This clone was counted ten times or more. CDR3: CASMDRVEAFF. CDR3 coding DNA: TGTGCCAGTATGGACAGGGTTGAAGCTTTCTTT. The chain is built from TRBV19 and TRBJ1-1; 8 nucleotides match TRBD1. Germline lookup yields CDR1 LNHDA and CDR2 SQIVND (reference sequence). V lost 7 bases, J lost 7 bases, and 2 bases stayed unmatched. CDR3 length: 11 amino acids.

In its sample, this clone was seen a few times. The chain employs TRBV7-2 and TRBJ2-5; TRBD2 matches 8 bases. J was trimmed by 5 bases and V by 1 base; bases with no gene match: 12. CDR1 SGHTA and CDR2 FQGNSA come from the germline V gene. The CDR3 is 17 amino acids. The CDR3 is CASSLGTLAGMGETQYF. CDR3 DNA: TGTGCCAGCAGCTTAGGGACATTAGCGGGAATGGGGGAGACCCAGTACTTC.

This clone was recorded a few times. The chain links TRBV6-5 to TRBJ2-1, with 10 positions matching TRBD2. The CDR3 length is 15 residues. The trim removed 6 bases at V and 5 bases at J, leaving 7 bases unmatched. Germline V CDR1 and CDR2: MNHEY, SVGAGI. The CDR3 sequence is CASSRGLAANNEQFF. The CDR3 nucleotides are TGTGCCAGCAGCCGCGGACTAGCGGCAAACAATGAGCAGTTCTTC.

This clone occurred a few times. This chain joins TRBV18 and TRBJ1-1; 8 bases align to TRBD1. The J segment lost 7 bases and the V segment lost 4 bases, leaving 14 bases of the junction unmatched. Germline CDR1 KGHSH, CDR2 LQKENI. The CDR3 has 16 amino acids. CDR3 in DNA: TGTGCCAGCTCACGAGTTGGGACAGGAAGTTTTGGTGAAGCTTTCTTT. Its protein is CASSRVGTGSFGEAFF.

This chain uses TRBV28 with TRBJ2-1, with 9 bases that match TRBD2. J was trimmed by 5 bases and V by 3 bases; bases with no gene match: 5. This CDR3 is built from 15 residues. Germline V gives CDR1 MDHEN, CDR2 SYDVKM. In DNA form, the CDR3 reads TGTGCCAGCAGTTTGCTGGCGGGAGGGCACAATGAGCAGTTCTTC. It yields the protein CASSLLAGGHNEQFF.

This clone was seen only a few times. This chain links TRBV7-3 with TRBJ2-6; no reliable D call. The CDR3 spans 17 residues. CDR1 is SGHTA and CDR2 is FQGTGA in the germline V gene. Between the trimmed V and J ends, which lost 4 bases and 0 bases, there was a span of 13 bases. The CDR3 coding sequence is TGTGCCAGCAGCTCTAATGGTTTAGCCTCTGGGGCCAACGTCCTGACTTTC. Encoded protein: CASSSNGLASGANVLTF.

The chain carries TRBV30 and TRBJ2-3; TRBD2 might be the D (5 bases). Germline V lookup: CDR1 GTSNPN, CDR2 SVGIG (reference sequence). CDR3 length: 12 amino acids. Trimming removed 5 bases at V and 1 base at J, with 7 bases between. CDR3 loop: CAWGRGTDTQYF. Here the CDR3 DNA reads TGTGCCTGGGGGCGGGGCACAGATACGCAGTATTTT. Filled out from reference TRBV30 and TRBJ2-3, the complete variable domain reads SQTIHQWPATLVQPVGSPLSLECTVEGTSNPNLYWYRQAAGRGLQLLFYSVGIGQISSEVPQNLSASRPQDRQFILSSKKLLLSDSGFYLCAWGRGTDTQYFGPGTRLTVL.

This clone showed up just a few times. Written as DNA, the CDR3 is TGTGCCAGCAGCCTTAAACCAGGACTAGCGGGCGGTCATGAGCAGTTCTTC. Protein product: CASSLKPGLAGGHEQFF. The chain employs TRBV14 and TRBJ2-1; TRBD2 matches 11 bases. V was pared by 4 bases and J by 8 bases, with 13 bases of the junction left unmatched. The V gene's germline CDR1 is SGHDN and CDR2 FVKESK. The CDR3 sequence is 17 residues long.

Many counts were recorded for this clone. This chain links TRBV11-1 with TRBJ1-1, with 7 bases aligning to TRBD1. Germline V gene sequence: CDR1 SGHAT, CDR2 FQDESV (reference sequence). J lost 11 bases, V lost 5 bases, and 11 bases had no gene match. CDR3 length: 13 residues. The CDR3 here is CASSPGQAGGAFF. DNA for the CDR3: TGTGCCAGCAGCCCTGGACAGGCGGGAGGGGCTTTCTTT. Full variable domain (rest looked up from reference TRBV11-1 and TRBJ1-1): EAEVAQSPRYKITEKSQAVAFWCDPISGHATLYWYRQILGQGPELLVQFQDESVVDDSQLPKDRFSAERLKGVDSTLKIQPAELGDSAMYLCASSPGQAGGAFFGQGTRLTVV.

V and J are TRBV29-1 and TRBJ2-1, with 10 positions matching TRBD2. Germline V gene sequence: CDR1 SQVTM, CDR2 ANQGSEA. The CDR3 consists of 14 residues. The junction had 9 bases not matched to a gene; V was cut back by 7 bases and J by 6 bases. CDR3: CSGTGASGGNEQFF. Written as DNA, the CDR3 is TGCAGCGGGACCGGGGCTAGCGGGGGCAATGAGCAGTTCTTC.

As to this clone: Other DNA variants within this sample encode the same CDR3. This chain joins TRBV7-3 and TRBJ2-5, with 8 bases fitting TRBD1. The CDR3 is 13 amino acids. With 3 bases clipped from V and 5 bases from J, the junction kept 2 bases outside the gene matches. The germline CDR1 and CDR2 sequences are SGHTA and FQGTGA. CDR3 DNA: TGTGCCAGCAGCTTCAGGGGGCGGGAGACCCAGTACTTC. It translates to CASSFRGRETQYF. Looking up the rest from reference TRBV7-3 and TRBJ2-5 gives the full variable domain: GAGVSQTPSNKVTEKGKYVELRCDPISGHTALYWYRQSLGQGPEFLIYFQGTGAADDSGLPNDRFFAVRPEGSVSTLKIQRTERGDSAVYLCASSFRGRETQYFGPGTRLLVL.

This clone came up a few times. CDR3 loop: CASRRGNNEQFF. The DNA of the CDR3 is TGCGCCAGCAGGCGGGGAAACAATGAGCAGTTCTTC. The J gene is TRBJ2-1, the V gene TRBV5-1, with a weak D call TRBD2 (6 bases). The germline gives CDR1 SGHRS, CDR2 YFSETQ. V lost 5 bases and J 5 bases, leaving 8 bases between the germline ends. This CDR3 comprises 12 residues.

A few counts support this clone. The V call is TRBV27, the J call TRBJ1-1, with D perhaps matching TRBD1 (6 bases). V lost 7 bases and J 0 bases, leaving 12 bases between the germline ends. Germline assignment: CDR1 MNHEY and CDR2 SMNVEV (reference sequence). The CDR3 is 14 amino acids. The CDR3 spells CASTPGTMNTEAFF. The CDR3 DNA sequence: TGTGCCAGCACCCCCGGGACAATGAACACTGAAGCTTTCTTT.

This clone occurred a few times. The CDR3 region has the DNA TGTGCCAGCAGCGTTCAGGAAGACACTGAAGCTTTCTTT. This gives the protein CASSVQEDTEAFF. J is TRBJ1-1 and V is TRBV7-2; D is unclear. V lost 5 bases and J 3 bases, leaving 10 bases between the germline ends. The germline V gene has CDR1 SGHTA and CDR2 FQGNSA. The CDR3 is made up of 13 amino acids.

This clone came up a few times. The chain recombines TRBV25-1 with TRBJ1-5; D not certain. Germline V lookup: CDR1 MGHDK, CDR2 SYGVNS. The V end lost 3 bases, the J end lost 6 bases, and 9 bases lay between the germline ends. This CDR3 contains 13 residues. The CDR3 spells CASSDGSRQPQHF. DNA for the CDR3: TGTGCCAGCAGTGATGGCTCACGTCAGCCCCAGCATTTT.

The rearrangement links TRBV7-2 to TRBJ2-5; 8 bases match TRBD1. Trimming cost V 2 bases and J 1 base; bases outside gene matches: 6. The CDR3 consists of 16 residues. CDR1 SGHTA and CDR2 FQGNSA come from the germline V gene. In nucleotides, the CDR3 is TGTGCCAGCAGCTTAAGCGGACAGGGCCCCCAAGAGACCCAGTACTTC. Protein product: CASSLSGQGPQETQYF.

This clone was detected a few times. The J gene is TRBJ2-4, the V gene TRBV7-2, with a possible D match to TRBD1 (5 bases). Trimming took 5 bases from V and 9 from J, leaving 14 bases between them. This CDR3 is 13 amino acids long. Germline loops: CDR1 SGHTA, CDR2 FQGNSA. CDR3 nucleotide sequence: TGTGCCAGCAGCCCGCAGGGTGGTGGCATTCAGTACTTC. Its translation is CASSPQGGGIQYF.